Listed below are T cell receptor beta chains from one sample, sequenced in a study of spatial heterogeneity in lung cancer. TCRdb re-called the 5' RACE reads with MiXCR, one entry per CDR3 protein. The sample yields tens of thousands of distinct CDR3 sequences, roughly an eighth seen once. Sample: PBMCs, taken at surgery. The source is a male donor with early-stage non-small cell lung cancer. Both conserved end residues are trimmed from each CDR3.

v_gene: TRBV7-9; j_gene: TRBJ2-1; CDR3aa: ASSLALTGVDEQF
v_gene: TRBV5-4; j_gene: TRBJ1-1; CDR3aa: ASSLWKEEAF
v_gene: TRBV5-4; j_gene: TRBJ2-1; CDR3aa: ASSLGVLNEQF
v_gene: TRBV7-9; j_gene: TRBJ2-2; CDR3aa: ASSSLRGDHTGELF
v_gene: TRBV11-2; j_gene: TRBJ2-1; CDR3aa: ASSLDRVAGLGEQF
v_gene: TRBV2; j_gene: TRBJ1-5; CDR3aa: ASRGDTGNQPQH
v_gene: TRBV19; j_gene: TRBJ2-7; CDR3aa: ASSLFLTSGAYEQY
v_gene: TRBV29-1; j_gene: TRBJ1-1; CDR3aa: SVERRHLEAF
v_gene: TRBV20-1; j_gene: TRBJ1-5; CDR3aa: SARGGDNQPQH
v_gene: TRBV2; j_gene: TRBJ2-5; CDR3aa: ASTRSLGGTETQY
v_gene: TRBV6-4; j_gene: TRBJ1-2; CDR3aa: ASSRYGGTGQGYT
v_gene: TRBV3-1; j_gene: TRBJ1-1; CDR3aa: ASSQVTGRTEAF
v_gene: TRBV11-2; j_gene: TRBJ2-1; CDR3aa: ASSFEDRPYNEQF
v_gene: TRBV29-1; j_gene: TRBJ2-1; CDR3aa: SVHTGESYNEQF
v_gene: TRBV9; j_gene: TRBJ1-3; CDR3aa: ASSERTGFSGNTIY
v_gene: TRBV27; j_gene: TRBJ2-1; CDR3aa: ASSLLSGQGAGNEQF
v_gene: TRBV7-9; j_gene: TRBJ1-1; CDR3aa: ASSSLGAATEAF
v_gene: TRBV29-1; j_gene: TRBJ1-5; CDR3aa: SVGDFSNQPQH
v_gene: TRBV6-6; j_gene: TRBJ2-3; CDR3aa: ASSLTGGDTDTQY
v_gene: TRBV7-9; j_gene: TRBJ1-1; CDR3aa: ASSLGSEAF
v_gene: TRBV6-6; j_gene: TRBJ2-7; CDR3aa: ASRTESEQY
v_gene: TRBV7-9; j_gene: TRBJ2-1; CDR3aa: ASYNRRSGTSGEQF
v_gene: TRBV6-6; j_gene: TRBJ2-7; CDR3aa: ASSYGGEQY
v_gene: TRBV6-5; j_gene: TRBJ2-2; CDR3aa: ASSYSWAPTNTGELF
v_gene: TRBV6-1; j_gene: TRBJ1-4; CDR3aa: ASGGQATNEKLF
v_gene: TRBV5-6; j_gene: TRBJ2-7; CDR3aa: ASSWSIKGNSYEQY
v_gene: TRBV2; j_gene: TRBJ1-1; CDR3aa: ASSEGPTGGPEAF
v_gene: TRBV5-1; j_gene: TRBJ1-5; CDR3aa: ASSLTGGAGQPQH
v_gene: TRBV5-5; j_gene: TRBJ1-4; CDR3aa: ASSLAGAPTPATNEKLF
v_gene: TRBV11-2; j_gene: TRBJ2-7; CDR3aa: ASSFMRGGHEQY
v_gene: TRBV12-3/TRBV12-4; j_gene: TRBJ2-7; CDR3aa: ASRRDTSYEQY
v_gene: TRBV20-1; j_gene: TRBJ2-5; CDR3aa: SARPILAGGQETQY
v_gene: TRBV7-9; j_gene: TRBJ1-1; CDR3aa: ASKDGGFEAF
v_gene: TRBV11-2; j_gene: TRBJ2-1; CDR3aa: ASSVSGGPRDEQF
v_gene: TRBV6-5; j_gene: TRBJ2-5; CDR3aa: ASSYYSGGETQY
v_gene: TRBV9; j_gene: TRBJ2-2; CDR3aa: ASSVRFSGGGTGELF